Following are 22 T cell receptor beta chains from one sample sequenced in a study of blood T cells in healthy people across ages. A sample-barcoded 5' primer and a J-beta primer mix were used in a second PCR of about 7 to 12 cycles. One entry per CDR3 protein results from TCRdb running MiXCR on the 5' RACE reads. The sample yields approximately 290,000 distinct CDR3 sequences, 25% to 30% seen once. Sequencing input: blood. The receptors come from a woman aged 70 to 79 in good health.

The table lists this clonotype with a few counts. The chain combines TRBV7-9 with TRBJ2-7; 8 bases agree with TRBD2. J lost 1 base, V lost 5 bases, and 10 bases had no gene match. CDR3 length: 16 residues. CDR1 is SEHNR and CDR2 is FQNEAQ in the germline V gene (reference sequence). CDR3 sequence reads: CASSPLSREASYEQYF. The CDR3 bases are TGTGCCAGCAGCCCCCTTTCGCGGGAGGCTTCCTACGAGCAGTACTTC.

The J gene is TRBJ1-1, the V gene TRBV7-2; no reliable D call. Trimming stripped 5 bases from V and 0 bases from J, with 13 bases between. Looked up from germline, CDR1 is SGHTA and CDR2 is FQGNSA. This CDR3 is 15 amino acids long. CDR3 in amino acids: CASSPRNTMNTEAFF. The CDR3 DNA follows: TGTGCCAGCAGCCCCCGGAATACTATGAACACTGAAGCTTTCTTT.

The chain has TRBV6-2 or TRBV6-3 and TRBJ1-2; D is perhaps TRBD1 (5 bases). The CDR3 contains 15 residues. Germline V gives CDR1 MNHEY, CDR2 SVGEGT. Deletions cut 7 bases from V and 6 bases from J, with 21 bases between. CDR3 sequence: CASNQPGRRLHGYTF. In DNA form, the CDR3 reads TGTGCCAGCAACCAACCAGGGCGCAGACTGCATGGCTACACCTTC.

This clonotype was detected ten times or more. The gene calls are TRBV9 and TRBJ2-5; the D gene is possibly TRBD1 (5 bases). Trimming left V 4 bases short and J 4 bases short, with 14 bases between. This CDR3 comprises 14 residues. Germline V CDR1 and CDR2: SGDLS, YYNGEE. In DNA, the CDR3 is TGTGCCAGCAGCCCCCAGGTCCAGGGAGAGACCCAGTACTTC. Encoded protein: CASSPQVQGETQYF.

The V gene is TRBV7-2, the J gene TRBJ2-3; possible D gene TRBD2, 6 bases. The CDR3 sequence is 16 residues long. From germline, CDR1 is SGHTA and CDR2 FQGNSA. The V end lost 4 bases, the J end lost 2 bases, and 16 bases lay between the germline ends. The CDR3 DNA is TGTGCCAGCAGCTCGGAGGGAGCGAAGTTCACAGATACGCAGTATTTT. Translation gives CASSSEGAKFTDTQYF. Full variable domain (remainder filled in from reference TRBV7-2 and TRBJ2-3): GAGVSQSPSNKVTEKGKDVELRCDPISGHTALYWYRQSLGQGLEFLIYFQGNSAPDKSGLPSDRFSAERTGGSVSTLTIQRTQQEDSAVYLCASSSEGAKFTDTQYFGPGTRLTVL.

The V gene is TRBV11-2, the J gene TRBJ2-1, with D tentatively TRBD1 (5 bases). The germline CDR1 and CDR2 sequences are SGHAT and FQNNGV. This CDR3 region has 16 residues. Trimming left V 5 bases short and J 2 bases short, with 16 bases between. The CDR3 DNA sequence: TGTGCCAGCAGCCTGTCCAGGGTAGATCCCTACAATGAGCAGTTCTTC. As protein: CASSLSRVDPYNEQFF.

V and J are TRBV11-3 and TRBJ1-6, with D possibly being TRBD1 (6 bases). The CDR3 is 14 residues long. With 5 bases removed from V and 7 bases from J, the gap between germline ends came to 12 bases. Germline V lookup: CDR1 SGHNT, CDR2 YENEEA. CDR3 nucleotide sequence: TGTGCCAGCAGCACCGGGACAAGGAATTCACCCCTCCACTTT. It is translated as CASSTGTRNSPLHF.

The sample holds a few counts of this clonotype. This chain joins TRBV11-2 and TRBJ2-7; TRBD1 might be the D (5 bases). The ends were cut back, 4 bases at V and 4 bases at J, with 17 bases in the middle. The germline CDR1 and CDR2 sequences are SGHAT and FQNNGV. CDR3 length equals 15 residues. The CDR3 nucleotides read TGTGCCAGCAGCTCACCACGAACAGGTTTATACGAGCAGTACTTC. Its protein is CASSSPRTGLYEQYF.

The CDR3 spells CASSYSDNPNQPQHF. The CDR3 region has the DNA TGTGCCAGCAGTTACTCCGACAACCCCAATCAGCCCCAGCATTTT. The chain has TRBV6-5 and TRBJ1-5; D uncertain. The CDR3 runs 15 residues. Trimming stripped 0 bases from V and 3 bases from J, with 9 bases between. Germline V gene data show CDR1 as MNHEY and CDR2 as SVGAGI.

This clonotype was seen more than once but under ten times. The gene calls are TRBV5-1 and TRBJ2-5; tentatively, D is TRBD1 or TRBD2 (5 bases each). V was trimmed by 0 bases and J by 4 bases, leaving 10 bases between them. CDR1 and CDR2 (germline): SGHRS, YFSETQ. The CDR3 consists of 14 residues. CDR3 coding DNA: TGCGCCAGCAGCTTGGACGGTGGGGGAGAGACCCAGTACTTC. This gives the protein CASSLDGGGETQYF.

V usage is TRBV28 and J usage is TRBJ2-7; the D call may be TRBD1 or TRBD2 (7 bases each). This CDR3 contains 15 residues. Deletions cut 6 bases from V and 4 bases from J, with 19 bases between. Germline V gives CDR1 MDHEN, CDR2 SYDVKM. The CDR3 nucleotides are TGTGCCAGCAGCCCCCGGGGAGGGGGCGGATACGAGCAGTACTTC. The encoded protein is CASSPRGGGGYEQYF.

This clonotype was counted at least ten times. The rearrangement uses TRBV5-1 and TRBJ2-7; D unresolved. Trimming shortened V by 4 bases and J by 0 bases, and 14 bases separated the two germline ends. The CDR3 contains 15 residues. The V gene's germline CDR1 is SGHRS and CDR2 YFSETQ. In DNA, the CDR3 is TGCGCCAGCAGCAGGGCAAGAGAGAGCTCCTACGAGCAGTACTTC. Its translation: CASSRARESSYEQYF.

On this clonotype itself: The junction shows a germline mismatch at one end, possibly a read error. The genes are TRBV2 and TRBJ2-5; no firm D call. From germline, CDR1 is SNHLY and CDR2 FYNNEI. The CDR3 sequence is 12 residues long. The CDR3 nucleotides read TGTGCCAGCAGCCCAGCGTCTAGGTTTCCGACTTTC. This gives the protein CASSPASRFPTF.

This clonotype was seen at least ten times. The genes are TRBV12-3 or TRBV12-4 and TRBJ1-3; the D is unclear. Trimming cost V 5 bases and J 5 bases, with 13 bases left between them. The CDR3 has 14 residues. The CDR3, as DNA: TGTGCCAGCAGTCCTCGGGAGGGCCGAAACACCATATATTTT. This codes for CASSPREGRNTIYF.

This clonotype has ten or more counts. The rearrangement uses TRBV6-2 or TRBV6-3 and TRBJ2-7; 8 bases map to TRBD1. This CDR3 contains 12 residues. V shed 6 bases, J shed 3 bases, and the junction held 1 base outside the gene matches. The V gene's germline CDR1 is MNHEY and CDR2 SVGEGT. CDR3 DNA: TGTGCCAGCAGCGGACAGGGCTACGAGCAGTACTTC. Residues: CASSGQGYEQYF.

This clonotype was detected a few times. The chain couples TRBV20-1 to TRBJ2-4; 9 bases agree with TRBD1. This CDR3 is 14 amino acids long. The trim removed 2 bases at V and 5 bases at J, leaving 4 bases unmatched. CDR1 and CDR2 (germline): DFQATT, SNEGSKA (reference sequence). Written as DNA, the CDR3 is TGCAGTGCTAGAACTGACAGGGGGGAAAACATTCAGTACTTC. It encodes CSARTDRGENIQYF.

This sequence joins TRBV20-1 and TRBJ2-1, with unresolved D. The J call is doubtful: the DNA matches TRBJ2-7 better. The CDR3 runs to 15 residues. CDR1 and CDR2 from the germline V gene are DFQATT and SNEGSKA (reference sequence). As DNA, the CDR3 is TGCAGTGCTAGAGATATCCGGACCTGGACCTACGAGCAGTACTTC. This codes for CSARDIRTWTYEQYF.

This clonotype occurred once. This chain connects TRBV29-1 to TRBJ2-3; 12 positions match TRBD2. V was pared by 4 bases and J by 6 bases, with 11 bases of the junction left unmatched. The CDR3 has 16 residues. Germline V CDR1 and CDR2: SQVTM, ANQGSEA. The CDR3 loop is CSVVGRLAGEADTQYF. The CDR3 region has the DNA TGCAGCGTTGTTGGGCGACTAGCGGGAGAAGCGGATACGCAGTATTTT.

This clonotype was detected many times. The rearrangement uses TRBV29-1 and TRBJ2-3; 10 nucleotides agree with TRBD1. V trimming: 5 bases; J trimming: 6 bases; junction bases outside the gene matches: 23. CDR1 SQVTM and CDR2 ANQGSEA come from the germline V gene. The CDR3 contains 19 residues. The CDR3 bases are TGCAGCGTTCTTTCCAGGACAGGGGGGCGAAGTGTAAGGTTGGATACGCAGTATTTT. This translates into CSVLSRTGGRSVRLDTQYF.

This clonotype was recorded only once. The CDR3: CASSQSRLEQFF. For the CDR3, the DNA is TGTGCCAGCAGTCAATCGCGGCTAGAGCAGTTCTTC. V usage is TRBV3-1 and J usage is TRBJ2-1; D gene uncertain. The germline V and J ends were trimmed by 6 bases and 10 bases, with 13 bases remaining between them. CDR3 size: 12 residues. CDR1 is LGHDT and CDR2 is YNNKEL in the germline V gene (reference sequence).

The V gene is TRBV6-6, the J gene TRBJ2-1; 8 bases match TRBD1. Trimming at V came to 7 bases and at J to 7 bases, leaving 3 bases not matched to a gene. The germline gives CDR1 MNHNY, CDR2 SVGAGI (reference sequence). The length of the CDR3 is 12 residues. The CDR3 DNA follows: TGTGCCAGCACCCGGACAGGGAATGAGCAGTTCTTC. Its protein is CASTRTGNEQFF.

The chain recombines TRBV4-1 with TRBJ2-6; D is undetermined. Germline assignment: CDR1 MGHRA and CDR2 YSYEKL. The CDR3 is 12 residues long. V was clipped by 8 bases and J by 4 bases, with 6 bases between them. CDR3 coding DNA: TGCGCCAGCGGTATAGGGGCCAACGTCCTGACTTTC. Translating it yields CASGIGANVLTF.